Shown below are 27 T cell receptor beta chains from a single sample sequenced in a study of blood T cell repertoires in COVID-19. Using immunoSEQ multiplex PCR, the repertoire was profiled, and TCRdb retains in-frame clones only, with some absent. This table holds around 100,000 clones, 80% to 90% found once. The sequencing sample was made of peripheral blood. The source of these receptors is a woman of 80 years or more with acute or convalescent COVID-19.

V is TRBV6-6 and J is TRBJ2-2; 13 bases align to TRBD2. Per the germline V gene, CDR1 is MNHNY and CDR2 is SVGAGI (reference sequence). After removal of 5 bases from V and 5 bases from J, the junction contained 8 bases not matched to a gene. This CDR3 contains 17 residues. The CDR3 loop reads CASSLVPGLAGTGELFF. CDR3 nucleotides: TGTGCCAGCAGTCTCGTCCCGGGACTAGCGGGAACCGGGGAGCTGTTTTTT.

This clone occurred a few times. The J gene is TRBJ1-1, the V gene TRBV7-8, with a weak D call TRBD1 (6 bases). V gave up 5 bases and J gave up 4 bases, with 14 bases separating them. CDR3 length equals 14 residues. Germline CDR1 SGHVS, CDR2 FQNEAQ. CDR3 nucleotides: TGTGCCAGCAGCCCCGATGGGGGCCGCACTGAAGCTTTCTTT. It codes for CASSPDGGRTEAFF.

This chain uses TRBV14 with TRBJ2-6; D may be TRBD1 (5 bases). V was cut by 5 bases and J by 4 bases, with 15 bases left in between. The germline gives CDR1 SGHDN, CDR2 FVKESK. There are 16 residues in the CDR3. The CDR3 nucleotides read TGTGCCAGCAGCAGGGGCAGGGATCCAGGGGCCAACGTCCTGACTTTC. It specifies CASSRGRDPGANVLTF.

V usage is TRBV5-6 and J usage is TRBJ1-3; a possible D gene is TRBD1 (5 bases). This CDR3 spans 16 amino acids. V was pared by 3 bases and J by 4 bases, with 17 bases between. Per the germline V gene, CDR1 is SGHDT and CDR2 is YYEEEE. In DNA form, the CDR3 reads TGTGCCAGCAGCTCCGGACTGGCGGGGGGAGGAAACACCATATATTTT. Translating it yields CASSSGLAGGGNTIYF.

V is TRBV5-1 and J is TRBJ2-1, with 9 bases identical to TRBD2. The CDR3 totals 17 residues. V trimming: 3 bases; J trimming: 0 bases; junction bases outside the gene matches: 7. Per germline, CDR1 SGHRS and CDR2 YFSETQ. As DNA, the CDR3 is TGCGCCAGCAGCTCCCGCGGGGGGGGGAGCTCCTACAATGAGCAGTTCTTC. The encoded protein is CASSSRGGGSSYNEQFF.

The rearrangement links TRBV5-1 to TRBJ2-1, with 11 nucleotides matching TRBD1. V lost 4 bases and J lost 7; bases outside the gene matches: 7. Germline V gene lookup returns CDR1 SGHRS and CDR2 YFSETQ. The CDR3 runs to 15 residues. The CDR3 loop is CASSVGTGGANEQFF. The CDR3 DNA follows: TGCGCCAGCAGCGTCGGGACAGGGGGAGCGAATGAGCAGTTCTTC.

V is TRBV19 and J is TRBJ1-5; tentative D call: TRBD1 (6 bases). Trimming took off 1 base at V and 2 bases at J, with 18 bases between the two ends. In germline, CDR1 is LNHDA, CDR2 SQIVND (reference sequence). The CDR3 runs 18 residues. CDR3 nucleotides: TGTGCCAGTAGTATAGGTCCTTACAGGGCGAGAGGCAATCAGCCCCAGCATTTT. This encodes CASSIGPYRARGNQPQHF.

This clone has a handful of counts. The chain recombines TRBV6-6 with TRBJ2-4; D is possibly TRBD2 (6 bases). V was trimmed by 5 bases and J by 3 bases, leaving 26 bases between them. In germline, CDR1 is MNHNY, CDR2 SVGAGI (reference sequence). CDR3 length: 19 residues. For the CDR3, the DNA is TGTGCCAGCAGTCCACAACTACCGGGAGAGTTGGGCGGCAAAAACATTCAGTACTTC. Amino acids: CASSPQLPGELGGKNIQYF.

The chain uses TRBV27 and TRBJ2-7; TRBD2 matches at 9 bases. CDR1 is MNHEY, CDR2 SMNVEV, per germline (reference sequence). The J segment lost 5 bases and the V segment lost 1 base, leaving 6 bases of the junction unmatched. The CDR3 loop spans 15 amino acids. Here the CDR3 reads CASSLWAGGPHEQYF. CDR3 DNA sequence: TGTGCCAGCAGTTTATGGGCGGGAGGGCCCCACGAGCAGTACTTC.

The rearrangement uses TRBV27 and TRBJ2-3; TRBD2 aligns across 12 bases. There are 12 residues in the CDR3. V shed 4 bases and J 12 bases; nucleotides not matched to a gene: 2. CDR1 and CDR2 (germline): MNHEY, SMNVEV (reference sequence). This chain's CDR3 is CASSSSGGGQYF. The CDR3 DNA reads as TGTGCCAGCAGTTCTAGCGGGGGGGGCCAGTATTTT.

CDR3 region: CASSQSSGRYEQYF. The CDR3 DNA follows: TGCGCCAGCAGTCAATCATCAGGTAGGTACGAGCAGTACTTC. This rearrangement joins TRBV23-1 to TRBJ2-7; no firm D call. TRBV23-1 is an ORF, with its function uncertain. V dropped 0 bases and J dropped 4 bases, with 10 bases sitting between them. The CDR3 extends over 14 amino acids.

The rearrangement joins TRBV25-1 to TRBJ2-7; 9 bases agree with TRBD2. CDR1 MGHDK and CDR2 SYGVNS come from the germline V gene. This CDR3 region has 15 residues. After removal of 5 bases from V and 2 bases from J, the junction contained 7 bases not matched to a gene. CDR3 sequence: CASSYQRGVAYEQYF. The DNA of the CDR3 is TGTGCCAGCAGTTATCAGCGGGGGGTGGCCTACGAGCAGTACTTC.

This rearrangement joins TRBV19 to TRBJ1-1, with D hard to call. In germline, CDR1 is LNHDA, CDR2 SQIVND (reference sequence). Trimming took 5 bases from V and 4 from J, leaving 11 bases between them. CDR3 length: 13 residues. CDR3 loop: CASSLLSPTEAFF. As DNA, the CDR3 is TGTGCCAGTAGTCTCCTATCCCCCACTGAAGCTTTCTTT. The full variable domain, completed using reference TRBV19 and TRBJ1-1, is DGGITQSPKYLFRKEGQNVTLSCEQNLNHDAMYWYRQDPGQGLRLIYYSQIVNDFQKGDIAEGYSVSREKKESFPLTVTSAQKNPTAFYLCASSLLSPTEAFFGQGTRLTVV.

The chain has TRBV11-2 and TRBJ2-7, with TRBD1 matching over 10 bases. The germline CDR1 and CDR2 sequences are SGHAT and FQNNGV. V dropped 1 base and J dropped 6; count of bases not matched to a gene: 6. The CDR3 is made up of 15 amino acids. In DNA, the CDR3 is TGTGCCAGCAGCTTAGGACCGGGACAGGGGACCGAGCAGTACTTC. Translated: CASSLGPGQGTEQYF.

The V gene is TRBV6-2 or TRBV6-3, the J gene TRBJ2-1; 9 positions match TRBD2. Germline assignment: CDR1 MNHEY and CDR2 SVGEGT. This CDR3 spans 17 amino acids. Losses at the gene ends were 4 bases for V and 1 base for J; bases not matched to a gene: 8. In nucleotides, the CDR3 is TGTGCCAGCAGTTGGGGGACTAGCACGTCGTCCTACAATGAGCAGTTCTTC. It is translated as CASSWGTSTSSYNEQFF.

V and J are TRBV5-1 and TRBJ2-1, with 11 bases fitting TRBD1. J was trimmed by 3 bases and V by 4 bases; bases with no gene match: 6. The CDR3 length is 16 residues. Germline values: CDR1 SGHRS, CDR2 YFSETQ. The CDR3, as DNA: TGCGCCAGCAGCCCCGGACAGGGGGCATTCTACAATGAGCAGTTCTTC. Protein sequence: CASSPGQGAFYNEQFF.

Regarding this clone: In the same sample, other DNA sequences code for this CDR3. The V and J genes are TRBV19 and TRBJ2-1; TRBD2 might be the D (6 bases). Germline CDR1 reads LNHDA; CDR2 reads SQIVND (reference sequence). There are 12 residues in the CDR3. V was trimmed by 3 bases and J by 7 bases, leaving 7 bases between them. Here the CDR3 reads CASSIRGNEQFF. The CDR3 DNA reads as TGTGCCAGTAGTATTCGGGGGAATGAGCAGTTCTTC.

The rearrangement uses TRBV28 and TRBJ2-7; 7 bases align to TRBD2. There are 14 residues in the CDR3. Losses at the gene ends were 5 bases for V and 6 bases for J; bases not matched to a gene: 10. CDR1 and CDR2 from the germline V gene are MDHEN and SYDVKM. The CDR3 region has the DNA TGTGCCAGCAGTCCATGGGGGGGGTTGATCGAGCAGTACTTC. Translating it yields CASSPWGGLIEQYF. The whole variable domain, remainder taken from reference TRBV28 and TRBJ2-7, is DVKVTQSSRYLVKRTGEKVFLECVQDMDHENMFWYRQDPGLGLRLIYFSYDVKMKEKGDIPEGYSVSREKKERFSLILESASTNQTSMYLCASSPWGGLIEQYFGPGTRLTVT.

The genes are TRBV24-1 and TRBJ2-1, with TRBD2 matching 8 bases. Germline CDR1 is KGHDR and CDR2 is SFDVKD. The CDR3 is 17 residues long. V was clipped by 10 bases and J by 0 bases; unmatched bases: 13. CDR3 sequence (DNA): TGTGCCACTTCGTACGGGGGGGGCTCGGGCTCCTACAATGAGCAGTTCTTC. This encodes CATSYGGGSGSYNEQFF.

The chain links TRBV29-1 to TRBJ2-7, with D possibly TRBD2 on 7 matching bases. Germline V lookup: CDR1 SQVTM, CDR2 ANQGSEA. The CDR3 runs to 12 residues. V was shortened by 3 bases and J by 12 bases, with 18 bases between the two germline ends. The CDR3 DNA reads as TGCAGCGTTGAGGTCACGGGGGGCGATGGGTACTTC. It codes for CSVEVTGGDGYF.

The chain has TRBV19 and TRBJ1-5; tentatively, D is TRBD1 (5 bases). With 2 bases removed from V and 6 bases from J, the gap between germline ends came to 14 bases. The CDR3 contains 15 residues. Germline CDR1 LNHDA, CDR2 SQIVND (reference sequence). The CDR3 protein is CASSIRGHSGQPQHF. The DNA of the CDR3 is TGTGCCAGTAGTATAAGGGGCCATAGCGGTCAGCCCCAGCATTTT.

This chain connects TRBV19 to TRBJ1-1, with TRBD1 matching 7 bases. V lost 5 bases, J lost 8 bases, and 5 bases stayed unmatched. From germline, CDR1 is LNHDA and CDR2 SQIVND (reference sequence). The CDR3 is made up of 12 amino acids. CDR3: CASSLGQREAFF. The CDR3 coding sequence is TGTGCCAGTAGTCTGGGACAGCGGGAAGCTTTCTTT.

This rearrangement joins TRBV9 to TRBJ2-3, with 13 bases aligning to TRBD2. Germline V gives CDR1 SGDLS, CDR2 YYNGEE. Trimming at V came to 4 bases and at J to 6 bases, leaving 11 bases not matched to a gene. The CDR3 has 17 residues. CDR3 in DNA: TGTGCCAGCAGCCTTCTCCCCGGGACTAGCGGGGCGGATACGCAGTATTTT. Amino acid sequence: CASSLLPGTSGADTQYF.

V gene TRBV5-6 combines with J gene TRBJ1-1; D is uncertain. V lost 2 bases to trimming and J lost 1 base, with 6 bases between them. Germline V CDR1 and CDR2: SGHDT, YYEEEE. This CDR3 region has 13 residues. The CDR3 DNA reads TGTGCCAGCAGCTTTACTAAGAACACTGAAGCTTTCTTT. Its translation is CASSFTKNTEAFF.

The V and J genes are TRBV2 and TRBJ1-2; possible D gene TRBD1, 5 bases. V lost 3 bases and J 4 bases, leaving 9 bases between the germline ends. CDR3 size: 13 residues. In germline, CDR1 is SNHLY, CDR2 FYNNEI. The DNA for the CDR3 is TGTGCCAGCAGTGAGAGGGGAGGCTATGGCTACACCTTC. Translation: CASSERGGYGYTF.

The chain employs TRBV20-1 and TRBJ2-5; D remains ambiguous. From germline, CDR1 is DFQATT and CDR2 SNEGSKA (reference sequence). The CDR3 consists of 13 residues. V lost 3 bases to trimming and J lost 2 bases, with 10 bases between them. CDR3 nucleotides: TGCAGTGCTAGTGGGCAGATTCAAGAGACCCAGTACTTC. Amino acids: CSASGQIQETQYF.

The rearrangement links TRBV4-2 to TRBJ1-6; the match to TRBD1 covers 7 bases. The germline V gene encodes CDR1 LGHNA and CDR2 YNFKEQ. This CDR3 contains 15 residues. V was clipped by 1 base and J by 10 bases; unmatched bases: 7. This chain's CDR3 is CASSQGAGTASPLHF. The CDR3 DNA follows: TGTGCCAGCAGCCAAGGGGCCGGGACAGCATCACCCCTCCACTTT.